This T cell receptor beta chain was recovered during a study of blood T cell repertoires in COVID-19 (dated by TCRdb to the early 2020s). The study in broad terms: Samples from collaborators originated in the United States, Italy and Spain and spanned both the acute and convalescent phases of COVID-19. A freely available public database, intended as a resource for researchers studying the immune response to SARS-CoV-2, is where the repertoires were released. The samples were drawn from two sources: the first 160 participants of the ongoing ImmuneRACE study, and fewer than 1,500 subjects contributed by 6 global collaborators. A de-identified subject ID, COVID-19 status, age in years and sex were almost always included in the sample metadata. Where available, HLA class I and class II types were obtained from metadata supplied by the sample provider rather than from assay-based typing. Deeply sampled blood TCRbeta repertoires from subjects exposed to, actively infected with, or recovered from COVID-19 were included in the dataset. The prospective study material was composed of cDNA or gDNA derived from T cells, B-cell-depleted T cells, or PBMCs.

The immunoSEQ Assay, a bias-controlled multiplex PCR, was used to amplify TCRbeta CDR3 regions from genomic DNA. On the authors' methods: The number of nucleated cells in each sample was estimated by amplification of reference gene primers within the assay. To quantify the absolute abundance of each unique TCRbeta CDR3 rearrangement, sequence reads were collapsed and filtered. Productive Simpson clonality was computed per sample as the square root of Simpson's diversity index over productive rearrangements. Sourced from immuneACCESS, this table was stored by TCRdb with only in-frame sequences that have V and J called. A share of the clones is absent; for the studies checked, an unresolved V gene accounts for under half, and the remainder has no known explanation. Clone size and the V and J calls come from that table; the DNA yielded D and trimming. This sample holds some 240,000 clones; around 81% were observed only once. The ten most abundant clones make up around 7.7% of the sample.

The paper's findings and limits, for the study overall: The amount of clinical and demographic metadata varied by source and participant and was provided uncurated.

Each collaborating institution followed its own protocols to collect whole blood in K2EDTA tubes. For TCRbeta analysis, collaborators shipped samples as frozen whole blood, isolated PBMCs, or DNA extracted from either of those sample types. CDR1 MGHRA and CDR2 YSYEKL were looked up in the germline V gene. V is shortened by 8 bases, J by 4 bases, and the region joining them spans 11 bases. The CDR3 has 12 amino acids, counting the end cysteine and phenylalanine. CDR3 DNA only is kept here, 36 bases in frame from base 1. A remark on this clone: Its cognate antigen has yet to be identified. No much larger clone exists at a distance of one base, and base qualities are not known.

The sequence joins TRBV4-1 to TRBJ1-2; TRBD1 could be the D gene, as 6 bases match. The sequenced sample was peripheral blood. The receptor comes from a woman aged 65 to 85 with acute or convalescent COVID-19. The nucleotide sequence reads TGCGCCAGCGTGGACAGCTCCTATGGCTACACCTTC. Its coded protein is CASVDSSYGYTF.